The 26 T cell receptor beta chains given below trace back to one sample, sequenced in a study of T cell repertoires in cytomegalovirus infection. These receptors have no known antigen. TCRdb reprocessed the reads via MiXCR and lists one record per CDR3 protein. This sample yields about 130,000 distinct CDR3 sequences, of which over 30% are seen a single time; 58% belongs to the top ten. The sample here was CD8+ T cells from cultured PBMCs, taken from culture after CMV antigen stimulation. Receptors were obtained from a human donor in good health (CMV status not recorded). Some clones in this sample may be carry-over from other donors' samples.

In its sample, this clonotype was seen many times. V and J are TRBV7-9 and TRBJ1-1; D remains unclear. V lost 5 bases to trimming and J lost 1 base, with 26 bases between them. Germline values: CDR1 SEHNR, CDR2 FQNEAQ (reference sequence). This CDR3 contains 19 residues. DNA for the CDR3: TGTGCCAGCAGCCCTAGTAGCGGTTTCGCCGACGGAGGGAACACTGAAGCTTTCTTT. Encoded protein: CASSPSSGFADGGNTEAFF.

This clonotype was counted a few times. The chain uses TRBV4-1 and TRBJ1-1, with D maybe TRBD1 (5 bases). In germline, CDR1 is MGHRA, CDR2 YSYEKL. With 2 bases removed from V and 4 bases from J, the gap between germline ends came to 17 bases. This CDR3 is built from 16 residues. As DNA, the CDR3 is TGCGCCAGCAGCCAAAGAACGGAGCTGGGGGGCACTGAAGCTTTCTTT. Its translation: CASSQRTELGGTEAFF.

This clonotype was detected ten times or more. The chain links TRBV7-2 to TRBJ2-7, with D hard to call. The CDR3 is made up of 13 amino acids. Germline V gene data show CDR1 as SGHTA and CDR2 as FQGNSA. Trimming pared 1 base from V and 3 bases from J, leaving 7 bases between. Here the CDR3 reads CASSLVSFYEQYF. DNA for the CDR3: TGTGCCAGCAGCTTAGTAAGTTTCTACGAGCAGTACTTC. Variable domain in full (rest from reference TRBV7-2 and TRBJ2-7): GAGVSQSPSNKVTEKGKDVELRCDPISGHTALYWYRQSLGQGLEFLIYFQGNSAPDKSGLPSDRFSAERTGGSVSTLTIQRTQQEDSAVYLCASSLVSFYEQYFGPGTRLTVT.

The sample holds many counts of this clonotype. This chain connects TRBV12-3 or TRBV12-4 to TRBJ2-1; perhaps D is TRBD1 or TRBD2 (6 bases each). The V gene lost 3 bases and the J gene lost 9 bases, with 18 bases spanning the gap. CDR3 size: 15 residues. The CDR3 spells CASSLGGRLAGEQFF. The CDR3 nucleotides are TGTGCCAGCAGTTTGGGGGGCCGGCTAGCAGGTGAGCAGTTCTTC.

This chain's CDR3 is CASSTKGDSTDTQYF. The CDR3 nucleotides are TGTGCCAGCAGTACCAAAGGGGATAGCACAGATACGCAGTATTTT. The rearrangement links TRBV6-1 to TRBJ2-3, with TRBD1 as a possible D gene (5 bases). V was shortened by 5 bases and J by 0 bases, with 12 bases between the two germline ends. From germline, CDR1 is MNHNS and CDR2 SASEGT. This CDR3 contains 15 residues.

This clonotype is medium-sized (0.01 to 0.1%). V usage is TRBV12-5 and J usage is TRBJ1-1; D gene uncertain. The germline V and J ends were trimmed by 5 bases and 6 bases, with 19 bases remaining between them. The CDR3 has 15 residues. Germline CDR1 is LGHNT and CDR2 is FRNRAP. The CDR3 sequence is CASGPGYGKLSEAFF. In DNA form, the CDR3 reads TGTGCTAGTGGTCCTGGCTACGGCAAACTCTCTGAAGCTTTCTTT.

The chain is built from TRBV7-9 and TRBJ2-3; the match to TRBD2 covers 7 bases. V lost 1 base, J lost 5 bases, and 9 bases stayed unmatched. Germline V gene sequence: CDR1 SEHNR, CDR2 FQNEAQ (reference sequence). This CDR3 has 16 residues. The CDR3, as DNA: TGTGCCAGCAGCTTAGTTCTTACTAGCGATAAAGATACGCAGTATTTT. This sequence encodes CASSLVLTSDKDTQYF. The variable domain in full, with the rest retrieved from reference TRBV7-9 and TRBJ2-3, is DTGVSQNPRHKITKRGQNVTFRCDPISEHNRLYWYRQTLGQGPEFLTYFQNEAQLEKSRLLSDRFSAERPKGSFSTLEIQRTEQGDSAMYLCASSLVLTSDKDTQYFGPGTRLTVL.

This clonotype was seen only a few times. V gene TRBV6-6 combines with J gene TRBJ1-1, with D possibly matching TRBD1 (6 bases). Germline CDR1 is MNHNY and CDR2 is SVGAGI (reference sequence). Trimming cost V 0 bases and J 11 bases, with 19 bases left between them. The CDR3 is 15 amino acids. The CDR3 coding sequence is TGTGCCAGCAGTTACTCCTTCTTTGGCAGGGGAAGGGCTTTCTTT. This gives the protein CASSYSFFGRGRAFF.

This clonotype was counted only a few times. The chain joins TRBV7-8 to TRBJ2-5; TRBD1 might be the D (6 bases). This CDR3 region has 17 residues. Germline-derived CDR1 and CDR2 are SGHVS and FQNEAQ. V lost 5 bases to trimming and J lost 0 bases, with 19 bases between them. CDR3 bases: TGTGCCAGCAGCGTAACAAACCGGGACATACACCAAGAGACCCAGTACTTC. As protein: CASSVTNRDIHQETQYF.

This clonotype was found many times. J is TRBJ2-3 and V is TRBV7-6, with 9 bases that match TRBD2. The ends lost 5 bases at V and 1 base at J; junction bases unmatched: 7. CDR1 is SGHVS and CDR2 is FNYEAQ in the germline V gene. The CDR3 extends over 16 amino acids. The CDR3: CASSRLAGVRTDTQYF. CDR3 nucleotides: TGTGCCAGCAGCCGGTTAGCGGGGGTACGCACAGATACGCAGTATTTT.

This clonotype occurred a few times. The chain couples TRBV28 to TRBJ2-5; TRBD2 matches 13 bases. V gave up 5 bases and J gave up 1 base; unmatched junction bases: 4. CDR3 length: 16 amino acids. Germline V CDR1 and CDR2: MDHEN, SYDVKM. The DNA for the CDR3 is TGTGCCAGCAGTGAGGGACTAGCGGGACCCCAAGAGACCCAGTACTTC. Translation: CASSEGLAGPQETQYF.

This chain connects TRBV19 to TRBJ1-1; TRBD1 matches 8 bases. The CDR3 has 16 residues. The germline CDR1 and CDR2 sequences are LNHDA and SQIVND (reference sequence). The J segment lost 5 bases and the V segment lost 5 bases, leaving 13 bases of the junction unmatched. The CDR3 loop reads CASSAEGQGVMTEAFF. In DNA form, the CDR3 reads TGTGCCAGTAGTGCAGAAGGACAGGGTGTAATGACTGAAGCTTTCTTT.

This clonotype was seen at least ten times. The V and J genes are TRBV6-1 and TRBJ2-3; TRBD2 agrees at 7 bases. J gave up 0 bases and V 6 bases, and 3 bases lay outside the gene matches. The germline CDR1 and CDR2 sequences are MNHNS and SASEGT. The CDR3 runs to 14 residues. The CDR3 loop reads CASRLTSSTDTQYF. The CDR3 region has the DNA TGTGCCAGCAGGCTGACTAGCAGCACAGATACGCAGTATTTT.

V usage is TRBV7-3 and J usage is TRBJ2-5; 7 bases are shared with TRBD2. V lost 2 bases and J lost 2; bases outside the gene matches: 5. The CDR3 consists of 15 residues. Germline values: CDR1 SGHTA, CDR2 FQGTGA. In DNA form, the CDR3 reads TGTGCCAGCAGCTTAGAGGTGGGGGGGCAAGAGACCCAGTACTTC. Translating gives CASSLEVGGQETQYF.

This clonotype was recorded at least ten times. The gene calls are TRBV7-9 and TRBJ2-5; TRBD1 matches at 10 bases. This CDR3 comprises 16 residues. The germline CDR1 and CDR2 sequences are SEHNR and FQNEAQ (reference sequence). The junction had 12 bases not matched to a gene; V was cut back by 7 bases and J by 4 bases. The CDR3 protein is CASTHEMTGGRETQYF. CDR3 DNA: TGTGCCAGCACACACGAAATGACAGGGGGCAGAGAGACCCAGTACTTC.

The chain links TRBV7-9 to TRBJ2-1, with D possibly being TRBD1 (5 bases). CDR1 and CDR2 (germline): SEHNR, FQNEAQ (reference sequence). With 3 bases removed from V and 0 bases from J, the gap between germline ends came to 9 bases. CDR3 length equals 15 residues. The CDR3 DNA reads as TGTGCCAGCAGCTTCAGGGAATACTCCTACAATGAGCAGTTCTTC. Protein: CASSFREYSYNEQFF.

The chain links TRBV2 to TRBJ2-3; D possibly corresponds to TRBD2 (5 bases). V was cut by 6 bases and J by 5 bases, with 12 bases left in between. The germline CDR1 and CDR2 sequences are SNHLY and FYNNEI. CDR3 length: 13 amino acids. This CDR3 reads CASSQDWGDTQYF. CDR3 coding DNA: TGTGCCAGCAGCCAGGACTGGGGAGATACGCAGTATTTT.

This clonotype was detected a few times. The rearrangement joins TRBV7-2 to TRBJ1-2; tentative D call: TRBD1 (6 bases). Trimming shortened V by 1 base and J by 12 bases, and 12 bases separated the two germline ends. CDR1 SGHTA and CDR2 FQGNSA come from the germline V gene. There are 12 residues in the CDR3. CDR3 amino acids: CASSLVGGVHTF. The CDR3 coding sequence is TGTGCCAGCAGCTTAGTAGGGGGGGTACACACCTTC.

The chain has TRBV6-2 or TRBV6-3 and TRBJ2-1, with D possibly TRBD1 on 5 matching bases. Trimming removed 2 bases from V and 3 bases from J, with 17 bases in between. CDR3 length equals 17 residues. CDR1 is MNHEY and CDR2 is SVGEGT in the germline V gene. CDR3 loop: CASSYPRADPVYNEQFF. DNA of the CDR3: TGTGCCAGCAGTTACCCCAGGGCAGACCCTGTCTACAATGAGCAGTTCTTC.

This clonotype was seen ten or more times. The chain links TRBV12-3 or TRBV12-4 to TRBJ2-2, with 7 bases matching TRBD2. The CDR3 is 16 residues long. After removal of 5 bases from V and 3 bases from J, the junction contained 9 bases not matched to a gene. The CDR3 is CASSPSGTADTGELFF. Written as DNA, the CDR3 is TGTGCCAGCAGTCCAAGCGGGACGGCGGACACCGGGGAGCTGTTTTTT.

This clonotype came up a few times. Relative to the germline gene, one junction end is altered; a read error may explain this. The chain is built from TRBV27 and TRBJ2-3; D remains ambiguous. The CDR3 is 13 amino acids. Germline assignment: CDR1 MNHEY and CDR2 SMNVEV (reference sequence). CDR3 loop: CASGFSSTDTQYF. The CDR3 region has the DNA TGTGCCAGCGGTTTCTCTAGCACAGATACGCAGTATTTT.

This clonotype was counted between two and nine times. The genes are TRBV5-1 and TRBJ2-1; D gene uncertain. Germline V lookup: CDR1 SGHRS, CDR2 YFSETQ. V was cut by 4 bases and J by 4 bases, with 9 bases left in between. The CDR3 totals 13 residues. Here the CDR3 DNA reads TGCGCCAGCAGCGGGCCAAATTACAATGAGCAGTTCTTC. Protein product: CASSGPNYNEQFF.

Many counts were recorded for this clonotype. The V call is TRBV7-2, the J call TRBJ1-1, with D unresolved. Germline-derived CDR1 and CDR2 are SGHTA and FQGNSA. This CDR3 contains 12 residues. Trimming cost V 0 bases and J 4 bases, with 3 bases left between them. The CDR3 here is CASSLASTEAFF. The CDR3 DNA sequence: TGTGCCAGCAGCTTAGCGTCCACTGAAGCTTTCTTT.

J is TRBJ2-3 and V is TRBV9; TRBD2 agrees at 10 bases. The CDR3 sequence is 15 residues long. J gave up 4 bases and V 6 bases, and 8 bases lay outside the gene matches. Per germline, CDR1 SGDLS and CDR2 YYNGEE. CDR3 sequence reads: CASTASGGQADTQYF. The CDR3 DNA reads as TGTGCCAGCACGGCTAGCGGGGGCCAGGCAGATACGCAGTATTTT.

The chain combines TRBV11-2 with TRBJ2-3; D may be TRBD2 (5 bases). The V end was cut by 1 base, the J end by 0 bases, with 11 bases between. The V gene's germline CDR1 is SGHAT and CDR2 FQNNGV. There are 16 residues in the CDR3. CDR3 sequence reads: CASSLVGEGSTDTQYF. In DNA, the CDR3 is TGTGCCAGCAGCTTAGTTGGTGAGGGAAGCACAGATACGCAGTATTTT.

A remark on this clonotype: A much larger clone differs by one base, so this may be a read error. This rearrangement joins TRBV7-6 to TRBJ1-1, with D tentatively TRBD1 (5 bases). The CDR3 totals 14 residues. With 5 bases removed from V and 1 base from J, the gap between germline ends came to 11 bases. Per germline, CDR1 SGHVS and CDR2 FNYEAQ. The CDR3 coding sequence is TGTGCCAGCAGCCGCGCTAGGGGGAACACTGAAGCTTTCTTT. Its translation: CASSRARGNTEAFF.